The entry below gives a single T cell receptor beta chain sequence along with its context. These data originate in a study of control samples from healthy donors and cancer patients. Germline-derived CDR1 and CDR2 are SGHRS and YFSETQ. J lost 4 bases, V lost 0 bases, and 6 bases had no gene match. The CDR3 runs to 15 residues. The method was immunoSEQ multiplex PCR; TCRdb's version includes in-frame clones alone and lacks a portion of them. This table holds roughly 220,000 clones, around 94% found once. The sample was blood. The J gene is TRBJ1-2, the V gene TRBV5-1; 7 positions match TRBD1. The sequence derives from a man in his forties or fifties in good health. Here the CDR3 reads CASSLETGLSYGYTF. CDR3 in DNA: TGCGCCAGCAGCTTGGAGACAGGGCTCTCCTATGGCTACACCTTC.